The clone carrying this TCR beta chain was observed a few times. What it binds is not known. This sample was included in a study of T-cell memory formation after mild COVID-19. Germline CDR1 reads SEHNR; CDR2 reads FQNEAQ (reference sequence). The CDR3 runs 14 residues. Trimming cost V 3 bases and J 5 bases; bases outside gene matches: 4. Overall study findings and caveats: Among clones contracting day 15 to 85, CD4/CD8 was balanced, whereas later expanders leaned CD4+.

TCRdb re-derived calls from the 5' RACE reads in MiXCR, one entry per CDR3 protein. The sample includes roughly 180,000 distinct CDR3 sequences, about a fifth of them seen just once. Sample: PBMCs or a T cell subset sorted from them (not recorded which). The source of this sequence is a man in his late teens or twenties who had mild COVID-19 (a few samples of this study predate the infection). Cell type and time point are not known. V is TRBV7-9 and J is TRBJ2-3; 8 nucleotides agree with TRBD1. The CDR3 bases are TGTGCCAGCAGCTTGACCGACAGGGGAGATACGCAGTATTTT. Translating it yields CASSLTDRGDTQYF.